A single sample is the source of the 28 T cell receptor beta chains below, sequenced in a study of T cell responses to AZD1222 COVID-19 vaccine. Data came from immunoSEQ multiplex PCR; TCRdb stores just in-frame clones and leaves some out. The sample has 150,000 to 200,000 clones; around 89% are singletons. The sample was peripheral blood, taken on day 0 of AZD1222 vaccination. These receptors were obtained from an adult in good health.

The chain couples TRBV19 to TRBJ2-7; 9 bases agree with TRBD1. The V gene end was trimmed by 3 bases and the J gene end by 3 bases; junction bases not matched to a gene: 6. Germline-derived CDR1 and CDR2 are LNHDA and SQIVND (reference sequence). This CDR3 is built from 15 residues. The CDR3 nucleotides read TGTGCCAGTAGTATTGCGACAGGGGGTGACTACGAGCAGTACTTC. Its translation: CASSIATGGDYEQYF.

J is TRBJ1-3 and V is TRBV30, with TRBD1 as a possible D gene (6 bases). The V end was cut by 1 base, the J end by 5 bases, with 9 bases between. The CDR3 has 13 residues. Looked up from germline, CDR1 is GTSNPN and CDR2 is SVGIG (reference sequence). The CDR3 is CAWSDQGRNTIYF. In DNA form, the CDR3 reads TGTGCCTGGAGTGATCAGGGGAGAAACACCATATATTTT.

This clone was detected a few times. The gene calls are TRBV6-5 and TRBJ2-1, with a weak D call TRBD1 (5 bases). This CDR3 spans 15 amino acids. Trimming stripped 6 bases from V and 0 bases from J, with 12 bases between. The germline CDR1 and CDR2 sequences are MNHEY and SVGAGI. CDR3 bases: TGTGCCAGCAGCTCAGGGATAACCTCCTACAATGAGCAGTTCTTC. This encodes CASSSGITSYNEQFF.

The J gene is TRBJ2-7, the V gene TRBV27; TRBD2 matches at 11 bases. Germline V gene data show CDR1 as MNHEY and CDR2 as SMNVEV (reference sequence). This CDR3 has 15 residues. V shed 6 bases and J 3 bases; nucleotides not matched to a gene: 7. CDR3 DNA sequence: TGTGCCAGCAGAGGCACTAGCGGGGGTCGCTACGAGCAGTACTTC. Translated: CASRGTSGGRYEQYF.

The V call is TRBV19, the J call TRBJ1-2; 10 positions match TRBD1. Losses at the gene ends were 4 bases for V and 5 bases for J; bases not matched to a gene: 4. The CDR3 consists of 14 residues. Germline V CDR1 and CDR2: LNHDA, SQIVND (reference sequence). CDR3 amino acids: CASSTDRGHYGYTF. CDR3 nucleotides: TGTGCCAGTAGTACAGACAGGGGGCATTATGGCTACACCTTC.

The CDR3 reads CASSQEGGGQPQHF. In DNA, the CDR3 is TGTGCCAGCTCACAAGAAGGGGGTGGTCAGCCCCAGCATTTT. The V call is TRBV18, the J call TRBJ1-5; weak D call: TRBD1 (6 bases). This CDR3 contains 14 residues. Trimming shortened V by 4 bases and J by 6 bases, and 13 bases separated the two germline ends. Germline V CDR1 and CDR2: KGHSH, LQKENI.

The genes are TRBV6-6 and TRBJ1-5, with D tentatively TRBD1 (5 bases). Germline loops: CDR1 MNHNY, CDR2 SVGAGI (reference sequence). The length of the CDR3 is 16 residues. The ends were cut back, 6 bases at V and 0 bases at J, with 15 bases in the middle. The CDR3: CASRPRTRYSNQPQHF. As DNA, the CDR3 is TGTGCCAGCAGACCTCGGACAAGATATAGCAATCAGCCCCAGCATTTT.

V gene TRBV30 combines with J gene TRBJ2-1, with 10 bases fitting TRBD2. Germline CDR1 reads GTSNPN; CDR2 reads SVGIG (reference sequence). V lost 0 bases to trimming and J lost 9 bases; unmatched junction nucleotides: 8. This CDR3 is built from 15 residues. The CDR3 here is CAWSVGAGGPGEQFF. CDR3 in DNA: TGTGCCTGGAGTGTAGGAGCGGGAGGGCCTGGTGAGCAGTTCTTC.

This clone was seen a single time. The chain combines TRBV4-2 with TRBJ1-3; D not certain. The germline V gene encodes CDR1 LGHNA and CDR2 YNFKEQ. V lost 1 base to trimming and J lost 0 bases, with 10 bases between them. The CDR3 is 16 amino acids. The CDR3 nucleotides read TGTGCCAGCAGCCAAGCAACGGTCAACTCTGGAAACACCATATATTTT. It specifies CASSQATVNSGNTIYF.

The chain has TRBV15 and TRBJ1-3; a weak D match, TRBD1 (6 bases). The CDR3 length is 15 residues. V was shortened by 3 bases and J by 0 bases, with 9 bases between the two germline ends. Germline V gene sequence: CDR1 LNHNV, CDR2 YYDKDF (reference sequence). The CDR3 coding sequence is TGTGCCACCAGCAGCTGGGACAACTCTGGAAACACCATATATTTT. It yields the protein CATSSWDNSGNTIYF.

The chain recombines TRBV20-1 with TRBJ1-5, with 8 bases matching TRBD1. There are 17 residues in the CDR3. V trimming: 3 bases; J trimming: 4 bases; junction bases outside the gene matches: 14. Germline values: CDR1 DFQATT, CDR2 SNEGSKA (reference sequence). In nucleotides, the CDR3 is TGCAGTGCTAGTCGTTCGGACAGGGTGGGTTGGAATCAGCCCCAGCATTTT. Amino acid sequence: CSASRSDRVGWNQPQHF.

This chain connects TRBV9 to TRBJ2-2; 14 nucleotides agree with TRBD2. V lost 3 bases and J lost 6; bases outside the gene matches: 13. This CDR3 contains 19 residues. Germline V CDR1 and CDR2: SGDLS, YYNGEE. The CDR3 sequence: CASSERGTSGSKSAGELFF. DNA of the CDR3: TGTGCCAGCAGCGAGAGGGGGACTAGCGGGAGTAAGTCTGCCGGGGAGCTGTTTTTT.

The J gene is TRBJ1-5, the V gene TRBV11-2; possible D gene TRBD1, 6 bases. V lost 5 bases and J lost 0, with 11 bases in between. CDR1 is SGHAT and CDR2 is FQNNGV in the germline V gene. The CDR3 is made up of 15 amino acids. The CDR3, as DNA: TGTGCCAGCAGCCAAACAGGGAATAGCAATCAGCCCCAGCATTTT. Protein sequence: CASSQTGNSNQPQHF.

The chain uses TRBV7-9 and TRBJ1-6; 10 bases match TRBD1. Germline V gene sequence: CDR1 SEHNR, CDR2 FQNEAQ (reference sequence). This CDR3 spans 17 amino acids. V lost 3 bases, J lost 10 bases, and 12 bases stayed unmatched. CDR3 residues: CASSLGTGDVDRSPLHF. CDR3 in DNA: TGTGCCAGCAGCTTGGGGACAGGGGATGTGGATAGGTCACCCCTCCACTTT.

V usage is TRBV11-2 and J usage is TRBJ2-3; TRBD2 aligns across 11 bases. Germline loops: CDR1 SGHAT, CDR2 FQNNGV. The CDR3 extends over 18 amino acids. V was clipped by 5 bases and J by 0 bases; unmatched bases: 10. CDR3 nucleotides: TGTGCCAGCAGCCCCGGGACTAGCGGAGAACCTAGCACAGATACGCAGTATTTT. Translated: CASSPGTSGEPSTDTQYF.

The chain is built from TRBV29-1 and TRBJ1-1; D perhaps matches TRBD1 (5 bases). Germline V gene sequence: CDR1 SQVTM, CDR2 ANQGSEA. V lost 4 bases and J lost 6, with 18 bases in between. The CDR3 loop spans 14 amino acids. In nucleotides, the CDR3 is TGCAGCGTTGGGCAAGCAGGGAGGGGATCTGAAGCTTTCTTT. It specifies CSVGQAGRGSEAFF.

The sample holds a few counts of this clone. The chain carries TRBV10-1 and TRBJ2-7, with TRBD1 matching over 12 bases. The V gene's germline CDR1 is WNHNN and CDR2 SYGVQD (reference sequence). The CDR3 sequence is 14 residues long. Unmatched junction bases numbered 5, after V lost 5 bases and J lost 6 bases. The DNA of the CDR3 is TGCGCCAGCAGTACCGGGACAGGGGGCCGCGAGCAGTACTTC. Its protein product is CASSTGTGGREQYF.

CDR3 bases: TGTGCCAGCAGCCAAGCTGGCACAGATACGCAGTATTTT. Encoded protein: CASSQAGTDTQYF. The J gene is TRBJ2-3, the V gene TRBV3-1 (or the pseudogene TRBV3-2); D is uncertain. V was pared by 1 base and J by 1 base, with 3 bases between. Germline V gives CDR1 LGHDT, CDR2 YNNKEL (reference sequence). The CDR3 has 13 residues.

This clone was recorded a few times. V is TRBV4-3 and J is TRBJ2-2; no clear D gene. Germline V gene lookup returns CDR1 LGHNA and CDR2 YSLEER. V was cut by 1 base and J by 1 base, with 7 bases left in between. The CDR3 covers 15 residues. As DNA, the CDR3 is TGCGCCAGCAGCCAAGGACAAGGGAACACCGGGGAGCTGTTTTTT. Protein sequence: CASSQGQGNTGELFF.

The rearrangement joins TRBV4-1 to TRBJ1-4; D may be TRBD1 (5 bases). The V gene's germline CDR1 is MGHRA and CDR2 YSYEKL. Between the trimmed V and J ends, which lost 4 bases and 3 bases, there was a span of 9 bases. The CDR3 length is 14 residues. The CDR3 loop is CASSRGSPNEKLFF. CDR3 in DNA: TGCGCCAGCAGCCGGGGCTCCCCTAATGAAAAACTGTTTTTT.

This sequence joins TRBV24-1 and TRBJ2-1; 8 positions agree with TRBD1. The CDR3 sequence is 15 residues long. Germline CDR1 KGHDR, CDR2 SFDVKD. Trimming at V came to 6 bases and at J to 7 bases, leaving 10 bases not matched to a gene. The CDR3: CATSFSGQGINEQFF. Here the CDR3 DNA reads TGTGCCACCAGTTTTTCCGGACAGGGCATTAATGAGCAGTTCTTC.

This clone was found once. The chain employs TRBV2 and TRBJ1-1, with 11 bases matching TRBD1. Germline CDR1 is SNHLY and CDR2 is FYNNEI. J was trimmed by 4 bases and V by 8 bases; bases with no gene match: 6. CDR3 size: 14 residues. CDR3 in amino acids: CASVGGTGGTEAFF. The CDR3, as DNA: TGTGCCAGCGTAGGGGGGACAGGGGGCACTGAAGCTTTCTTT.

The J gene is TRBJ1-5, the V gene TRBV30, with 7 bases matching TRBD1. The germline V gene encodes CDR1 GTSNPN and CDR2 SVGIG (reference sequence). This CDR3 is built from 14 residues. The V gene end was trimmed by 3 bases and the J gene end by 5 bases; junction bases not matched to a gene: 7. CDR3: CAWSRGQVDQPQHF. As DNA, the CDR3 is TGTGCCTGGAGCAGAGGACAGGTGGATCAGCCCCAGCATTTT.

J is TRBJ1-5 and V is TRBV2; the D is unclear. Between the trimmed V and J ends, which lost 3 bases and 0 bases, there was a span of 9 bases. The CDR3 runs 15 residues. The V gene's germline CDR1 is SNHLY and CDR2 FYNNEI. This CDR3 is CASSDWGNSNQPQHF. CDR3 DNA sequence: TGTGCCAGCAGTGATTGGGGAAATAGCAATCAGCCCCAGCATTTT.

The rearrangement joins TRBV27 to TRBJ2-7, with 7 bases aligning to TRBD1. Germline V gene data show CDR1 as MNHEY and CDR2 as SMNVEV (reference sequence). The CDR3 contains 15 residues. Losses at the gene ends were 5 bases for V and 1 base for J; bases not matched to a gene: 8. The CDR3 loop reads CASSLRQGGSYEQYF. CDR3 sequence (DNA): TGTGCCAGCAGTCTGAGACAGGGTGGTTCCTACGAGCAGTACTTC.

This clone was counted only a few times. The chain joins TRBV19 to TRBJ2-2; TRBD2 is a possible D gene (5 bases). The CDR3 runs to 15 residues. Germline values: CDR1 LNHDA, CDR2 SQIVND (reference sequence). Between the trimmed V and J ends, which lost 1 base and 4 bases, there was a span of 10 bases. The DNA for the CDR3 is TGTGCCAGTAGTATAGGGCGGGCCGTCACCGGGGAGCTGTTTTTT. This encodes CASSIGRAVTGELFF.

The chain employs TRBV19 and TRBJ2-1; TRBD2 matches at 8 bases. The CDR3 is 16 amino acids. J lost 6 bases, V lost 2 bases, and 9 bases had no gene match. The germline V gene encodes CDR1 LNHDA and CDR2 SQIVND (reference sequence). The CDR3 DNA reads TGTGCCAGTAGTATACCCCTCGGCGGGGGGATCAATGAGCAGTTCTTC. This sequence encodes CASSIPLGGGINEQFF.

The CDR3, as DNA: TGTGCCAGCAGCCCATCTTTCGGGGCGGGGGAGCAGTACTTC. Protein: CASSPSFGAGEQYF. This rearrangement joins TRBV5-6 to TRBJ2-7; TRBD2 is a possible D gene (6 bases). Germline V gene sequence: CDR1 SGHDT, CDR2 YYEEEE. This CDR3 is 14 amino acids long. Trimming pared 4 bases from V and 7 bases from J, leaving 18 bases between. The whole variable domain, filled in from reference TRBV5-6 and TRBJ2-7, reads DAGVTQSPTHLIKTRGQQVTLRCSPKSGHDTVSWYQQALGQGPQFIFQYYEEEERQRGNFPDRFSGHQFPNYSSELNVNALLLGDSALYLCASSPSFGAGEQYFGPGTRLTVT.